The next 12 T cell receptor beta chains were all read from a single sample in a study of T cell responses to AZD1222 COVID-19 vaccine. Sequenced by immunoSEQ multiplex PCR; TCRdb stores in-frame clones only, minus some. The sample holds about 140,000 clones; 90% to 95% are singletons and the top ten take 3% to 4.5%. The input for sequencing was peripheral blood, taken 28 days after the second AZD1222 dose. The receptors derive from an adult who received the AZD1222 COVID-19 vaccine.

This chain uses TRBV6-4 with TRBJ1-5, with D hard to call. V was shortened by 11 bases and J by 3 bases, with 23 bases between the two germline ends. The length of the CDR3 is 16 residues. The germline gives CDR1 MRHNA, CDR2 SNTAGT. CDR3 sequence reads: CALKGKGQSFNQPQHF. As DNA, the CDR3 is TGTGCCTTAAAGGGAAAAGGGCAGAGCTTCAATCAGCCCCAGCATTTT.

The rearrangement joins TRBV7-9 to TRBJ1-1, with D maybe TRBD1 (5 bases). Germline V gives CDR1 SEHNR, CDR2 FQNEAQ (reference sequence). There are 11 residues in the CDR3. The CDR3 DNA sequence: TGTGTATCGGGGCGGAACACTGAAGCTTTCTTT. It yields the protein CVSGRNTEAFF.

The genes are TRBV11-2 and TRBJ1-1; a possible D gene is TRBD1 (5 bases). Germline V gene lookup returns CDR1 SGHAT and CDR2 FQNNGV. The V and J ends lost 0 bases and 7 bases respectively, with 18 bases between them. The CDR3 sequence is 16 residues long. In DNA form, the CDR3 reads TGTGCCAGCAGCTTAGATCATTGGGGACCGGCACGTGAAGCTTTCTTT. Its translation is CASSLDHWGPAREAFF.

The CDR3 region is CASSPRGVDPYNEQFF. Here the CDR3 DNA reads TGTGCCAGCAGTCCTCGGGGGGTAGATCCATACAATGAGCAGTTCTTC. The chain carries TRBV28 and TRBJ2-1, with 7 bases lining up with TRBD2. This CDR3 spans 16 amino acids. With 5 bases clipped from V and 4 bases from J, the junction kept 11 bases outside the gene matches. Germline CDR1 reads MDHEN; CDR2 reads SYDVKM.

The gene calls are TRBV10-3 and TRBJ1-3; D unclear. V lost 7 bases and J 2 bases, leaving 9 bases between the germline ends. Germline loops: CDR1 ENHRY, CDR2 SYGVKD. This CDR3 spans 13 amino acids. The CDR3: CAINRETGNTIYF. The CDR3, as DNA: TGTGCCATCAACCGGGAAACTGGAAACACCATATATTTT.

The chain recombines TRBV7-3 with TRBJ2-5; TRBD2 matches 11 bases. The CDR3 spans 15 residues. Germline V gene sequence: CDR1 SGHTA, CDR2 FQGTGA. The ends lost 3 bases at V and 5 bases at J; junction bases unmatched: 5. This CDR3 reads CASSLTSGNLETQYF. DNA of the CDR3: TGTGCCAGCAGCTTGACTAGCGGGAATCTGGAGACCCAGTACTTC.

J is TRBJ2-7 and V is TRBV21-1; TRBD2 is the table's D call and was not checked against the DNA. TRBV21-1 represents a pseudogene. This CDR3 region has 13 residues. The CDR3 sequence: CASSPRVNGEQYF. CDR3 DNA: TGTGCCAGCAGCCCTCGCGTTAACGGGGAGCAGTACTTC.

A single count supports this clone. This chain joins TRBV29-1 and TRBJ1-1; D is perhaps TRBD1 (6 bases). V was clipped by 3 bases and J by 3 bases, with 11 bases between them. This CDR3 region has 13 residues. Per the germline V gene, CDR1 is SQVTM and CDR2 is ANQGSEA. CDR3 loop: CSVEVDRDTEAFF. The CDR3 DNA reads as TGCAGCGTTGAGGTGGACAGAGACACTGAAGCTTTCTTT.

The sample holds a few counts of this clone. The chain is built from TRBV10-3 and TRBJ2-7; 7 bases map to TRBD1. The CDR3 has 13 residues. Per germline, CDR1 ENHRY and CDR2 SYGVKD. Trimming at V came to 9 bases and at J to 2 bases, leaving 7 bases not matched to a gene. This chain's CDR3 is CAIQGQGAYEQYF. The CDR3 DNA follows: TGTGCCATACAGGGGCAGGGAGCCTACGAGCAGTACTTC.

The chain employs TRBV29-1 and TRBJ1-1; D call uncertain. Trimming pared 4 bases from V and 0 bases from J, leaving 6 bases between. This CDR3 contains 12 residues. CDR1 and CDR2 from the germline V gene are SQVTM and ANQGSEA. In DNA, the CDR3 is TGCAGCGTTGTACGTATGAACACTGAAGCTTTCTTT. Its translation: CSVVRMNTEAFF.

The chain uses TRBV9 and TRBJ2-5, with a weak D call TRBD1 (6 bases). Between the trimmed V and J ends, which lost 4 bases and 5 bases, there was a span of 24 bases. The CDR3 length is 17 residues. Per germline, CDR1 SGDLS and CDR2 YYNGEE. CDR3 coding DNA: TGTGCCAGCAGCCCTTCAGTGGTCAGGGGCTTCAGGGAGACCCAGTACTTC. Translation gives CASSPSVVRGFRETQYF.

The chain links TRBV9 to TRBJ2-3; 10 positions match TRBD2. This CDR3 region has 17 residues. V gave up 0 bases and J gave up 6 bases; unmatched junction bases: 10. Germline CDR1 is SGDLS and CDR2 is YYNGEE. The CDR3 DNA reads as TGTGCCAGCAGCGTAGCGGACACTAGCGGGACCCCCGATACGCAGTATTTT. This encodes CASSVADTSGTPDTQYF.